This TCR beta chain is drawn from a study of graft-versus-host responses after intestinal transplantation. In this sample, this clone turned up once. Its target is not known. Using immunoSEQ multiplex PCR, the repertoire was profiled, and TCRdb retains in-frame clones only, with some absent. The sample has about 150,000 clones; nearly 95% are singletons. Sequences were derived from unstimulated CD4+ T cells sorted from spleen or lymph node cells, sampled before intestinal transplant. The sequence was obtained from a human donor who received an intestinal transplant.

CDR3: CASSSGLSNQPQHF. As DNA, the CDR3 is TGTGCCAGCAGTTCGGGACTATCCAATCAGCCCCAGCATTTT. The V gene is TRBV6-5, the J gene TRBJ1-5; a possible D gene is TRBD1 (5 bases). CDR3 length equals 14 residues. The V gene lost 4 bases and the J gene lost 3 bases, with 10 bases spanning the gap. Per the germline V gene, CDR1 is MNHEY and CDR2 is SVGAGI.